The 22 T cell receptor beta chains listed next were all sequenced from one sample in a study. TCRdb called the 5' RACE reads again in MiXCR, with one record for every CDR3 protein. The data hold nearly 40,000 distinct CDR3 sequences, with approximately 17% observed a single time. The source material was naive CD4+ T cells sorted from a lymph node. Subset reported: naive CD4+ T cells, CD4+CD45RA+CD25-. The receptors here all came from a female donor with breast cancer.

This clonotype occurred a few times. For the CDR3, the DNA is TGCAGTGCCCCGGCGGCAGGCACAGATACGCAGTATTTT. It specifies CSAPAAGTDTQYF. This sequence joins TRBV20-1 and TRBJ2-3; D unresolved. This CDR3 has 13 residues. Trimming took off 6 bases at V and 1 base at J, with 11 bases between the two ends. The germline CDR1 and CDR2 sequences are DFQATT and SNEGSKA (reference sequence).

The gene calls are TRBV28 and TRBJ1-1; TRBD1 matches at 9 bases. The ends lost 3 bases at V and 5 bases at J; junction bases unmatched: 13. The CDR3 is 17 residues long. Germline-derived CDR1 and CDR2 are MDHEN and SYDVKM. CDR3 residues: CASSFRNYLTGGTEAFF. The CDR3 DNA reads as TGTGCCAGCAGTTTCCGGAACTATTTGACAGGGGGTACTGAAGCTTTCTTT. The entire variable domain, with the rest obtained from reference TRBV28 and TRBJ1-1, is as follows: DVKVTQSSRYLVKRTGEKVFLECVQDMDHENMFWYRQDPGLGLRLIYFSYDVKMKEKGDIPEGYSVSREKKERFSLILESASTNQTSMYLCASSFRNYLTGGTEAFFGQGTRLTVV.

Within the sample, this clonotype is medium-sized. CDR3 loop: CASSPTGREQFF. DNA for the CDR3: TGTGCCAGCAGCCCTACGGGGAGGGAGCAGTTCTTC. V is TRBV7-3 and J is TRBJ2-1; D perhaps matches TRBD2 (6 bases). From germline, CDR1 is SGHTA and CDR2 FQGTGA. Trimming pared 5 bases from V and 10 bases from J, leaving 12 bases between. The CDR3 has 12 residues. Variable domain in full (rest from reference TRBV7-3 and TRBJ2-1): GAGVSQTPSNKVTEKGKYVELRCDPISGHTALYWYRQSLGQGPEFLIYFQGTGAADDSGLPNDRFFAVRPEGSVSTLKIQRTERGDSAVYLCASSPTGREQFFGPGTRLTVL.

The chain links TRBV5-1 to TRBJ2-3; 7 nucleotides match TRBD1. Trimming took 0 bases from V and 4 from J; bases not matched to a gene: 2. CDR3 length equals 14 residues. The germline V gene encodes CDR1 SGHRS and CDR2 YFSETQ. As DNA, the CDR3 is TGCGCCAGCAGCTTGGAGGGGGCTGCAGATACGCAGTATTTT. It codes for CASSLEGAADTQYF.

This clonotype was counted between two and nine times. The V call is TRBV7-2, the J call TRBJ2-2; 8 positions agree with TRBD2. This CDR3 region has 16 residues. Germline V gene sequence: CDR1 SGHTA, CDR2 FQGNSA. The V and J ends lost 5 bases and 7 bases, in that order; junction bases with no gene match: 12. CDR3 in amino acids: CASSLSTSVVGGELFF. CDR3 DNA: TGTGCCAGCAGCCTATCGACTAGCGTGGTTGGCGGGGAGCTGTTTTTT.

This clonotype was seen a few times. The chain couples TRBV7-2 to TRBJ1-5; D not certain. The CDR3 is 13 amino acids. From germline, CDR1 is SGHTA and CDR2 FQGNSA. V was cut by 3 bases and J by 4 bases, with 7 bases left in between. The CDR3 sequence is CASSFGPNQPQHF. Written as DNA, the CDR3 is TGTGCCAGCAGCTTCGGACCTAATCAGCCCCAGCATTTT.

This clonotype was counted many times. The rearrangement joins TRBV6-2 or TRBV6-3 to TRBJ1-2; D call uncertain. V lost 6 bases to trimming and J lost 4 bases, with 18 bases between them. This CDR3 is 15 amino acids long. Germline values: CDR1 MNHEY, CDR2 SVGEGT. CDR3 sequence: CASSYLDVRPYGYTF. CDR3 bases: TGTGCCAGCAGCTACCTTGACGTCAGGCCCTATGGCTACACCTTC.

This clonotype was recorded many times. The chain couples TRBV29-1 to TRBJ2-7; D may be TRBD2 (6 bases). Per germline, CDR1 SQVTM and CDR2 ANQGSEA. CDR3 length: 12 residues. V was cut by 6 bases and J by 5 bases, with 14 bases left in between. Here the CDR3 reads CSVPGTVDEQYF. CDR3 nucleotide sequence: TGCAGCGTCCCCGGGACTGTCGACGAGCAGTACTTC.

This clonotype was seen only a few times. This CDR3 is CASSLGDIYTEAFF. CDR3 in DNA: TGTGCCAGCAGCTTAGGCGACATCTACACTGAAGCTTTCTTT. The chain is built from TRBV7-2 and TRBJ1-1; D gene unclear. Germline loops: CDR1 SGHTA, CDR2 FQGNSA. With 1 base removed from V and 3 bases from J, the gap between germline ends came to 9 bases. The CDR3 extends over 14 amino acids. The full variable domain, completed using reference TRBV7-2 and TRBJ1-1, is GAGVSQSPSNKVTEKGKDVELRCDPISGHTALYWYRQSLGQGLEFLIYFQGNSAPDKSGLPSDRFSAERTGGSVSTLTIQRTQQEDSAVYLCASSLGDIYTEAFFGQGTRLTVV.

This clonotype was observed at least ten times. The V and J genes are TRBV12-3 or TRBV12-4 and TRBJ2-2; weak D call: TRBD1 (6 bases). The CDR3 has 13 residues. Trimming took off 6 bases at V and 5 bases at J, with 10 bases between the two ends. CDR3: CASRRTETGELFF. The CDR3, as DNA: TGTGCCAGCAGAAGGACAGAAACCGGGGAGCTGTTTTTT.

The J gene is TRBJ1-4, the V gene TRBV7-2, with TRBD1 matching 12 bases. V trimming: 5 bases; J trimming: 8 bases; junction bases outside the gene matches: 6. Germline V CDR1 and CDR2: SGHTA, FQGNSA. This CDR3 is built from 15 residues. CDR3 residues: CASSREGQGAEKLFF. The CDR3 DNA follows: TGTGCCAGCAGCCGAGAGGGACAGGGGGCGGAAAAACTGTTTTTT.

This clonotype has ten or more counts. V and J are TRBV5-1 and TRBJ2-5; D may match TRBD1 or TRBD2 (5 bases each). In germline, CDR1 is SGHRS, CDR2 YFSETQ. Trimming removed 2 bases from V and 3 bases from J, with 14 bases in between. This CDR3 has 15 residues. CDR3: CASSFSGRKEETQYF. The CDR3 region has the DNA TGCGCCAGCAGCTTCTCAGGGAGAAAGGAAGAGACCCAGTACTTC.

This clonotype was recorded at least ten times. The chain is built from TRBV20-1 and TRBJ2-1; the D is unclear. The CDR3 is made up of 11 amino acids. Deletions cut 1 base from V and 10 bases from J, with 8 bases between. Germline CDR1 DFQATT, CDR2 SNEGSKA (reference sequence). This CDR3 reads CSARGTREQFF. DNA of the CDR3: TGCAGTGCTAGAGGGACCCGAGAGCAGTTCTTC.

This clonotype has at least ten counts. The V call is TRBV10-3, the J call TRBJ1-1; TRBD1 agrees at 12 bases. CDR3 length equals 13 residues. The V gene's germline CDR1 is ENHRY and CDR2 SYGVKD. The V gene end was trimmed by 11 bases and the J gene end by 10 bases; junction bases not matched to a gene: 11. CDR3 amino acids: CAAGQGARVGAFF. In nucleotides, the CDR3 is TGTGCCGCGGGACAGGGGGCCCGGGTAGGAGCTTTCTTT.

This clonotype was observed a few times. A much larger clone is a single base away; this may be a read error. The chain couples TRBV20-1 to TRBJ1-3; no clear D gene. The CDR3 is made up of 14 amino acids. The germline V gene has CDR1 DFQATT and CDR2 SNEGSKA (reference sequence). This CDR3 reads CSARVGNSGSTIYF. CDR3 coding DNA: TGCAGTGCTAGAGTCGGAAACTCTGGAAGCACCATATATTTT.

This clonotype was observed at least ten times. The V gene is TRBV29-1, the J gene TRBJ1-2; 9 bases align to TRBD1. The J segment lost 8 bases and the V segment lost 7 bases, leaving 8 bases of the junction unmatched. Per germline, CDR1 SQVTM and CDR2 ANQGSEA. CDR3 length equals 12 residues. As DNA, the CDR3 is TGCAGCGCCCACAGGGGGCTTTTAGGCTACACCTTC. Residues: CSAHRGLLGYTF.

The rearrangement joins TRBV5-1 to TRBJ1-1; D remains unclear. Trimming stripped 4 bases from V and 3 bases from J, with 10 bases between. Germline CDR1 and CDR2: SGHRS and YFSETQ. The length of the CDR3 is 13 residues. In DNA form, the CDR3 reads TGCGCCAGCAGCCTCACCCGAGACACTGAAGCTTTCTTT. Translating it yields CASSLTRDTEAFF.

This clonotype has just a few counts. The chain combines TRBV6-5 with TRBJ2-5; D is perhaps TRBD1 or TRBD2 (5 bases each). The V and J ends lost 2 bases and 5 bases respectively, with 15 bases between them. Germline CDR1 MNHEY, CDR2 SVGAGI. This CDR3 comprises 15 residues. In DNA form, the CDR3 reads TGTGCCAGCAGTTACGATCCAGGGCCGGGGGAGACCCAGTACTTC. As protein: CASSYDPGPGETQYF.

This clonotype was detected only a few times. The V gene is TRBV7-2, the J gene TRBJ1-1, with D possibly being TRBD1 (5 bases). Per the germline V gene, CDR1 is SGHTA and CDR2 is FQGNSA. This CDR3 is 14 amino acids long. V was trimmed by 5 bases and J by 6 bases, leaving 16 bases between them. CDR3 nucleotides: TGTGCCAGCAGCCCACCGAACGGAGGGGCTGAAGCTTTCTTT. It translates to CASSPPNGGAEAFF.

The chain uses TRBV6-6 and TRBJ1-5; 7 bases map to TRBD1. Germline loops: CDR1 MNHNY, CDR2 SVGAGI (reference sequence). CDR3 length equals 15 residues. The ends lost 6 bases at V and 1 base at J; junction bases unmatched: 6. The chain's CDR3 is CASRGEGASNQPQHF. The CDR3 DNA is TGTGCCAGCAGGGGGGAGGGGGCGAGCAATCAGCCCCAGCATTTT.

The chain uses TRBV30 and TRBJ2-2; 7 bases fit TRBD2. J was trimmed by 5 bases and V by 0 bases; bases with no gene match: 9. Germline CDR1 and CDR2: GTSNPN and SVGIG (reference sequence). This CDR3 has 16 amino acids. The CDR3 sequence: CAWSVDSGFATGELFF. CDR3 sequence (DNA): TGTGCCTGGAGTGTAGATAGCGGGTTTGCTACCGGGGAGCTGTTTTTT. The variable domain in full, with the rest retrieved from reference TRBV30 and TRBJ2-2, is SQTIHQWPATLVQPVGSPLSLECTVEGTSNPNLYWYRQAAGRGLQLLFYSVGIGQISSEVPQNLSASRPQDRQFILSSKKLLLSDSGFYLCAWSVDSGFATGELFFGEGSRLTVL.

This clonotype was seen repeatedly, ten times or more. The chain joins TRBV5-1 to TRBJ2-3; the match to TRBD2 covers 12 bases. Germline V gene lookup returns CDR1 SGHRS and CDR2 YFSETQ. J lost 6 bases, V lost 2 bases, and 7 bases had no gene match. The CDR3 runs 16 residues. DNA for the CDR3: TGCGCCAGCAGCTTAGGCGGACTAGCGGGGAAGGATACGCAGTATTTT. Translated: CASSLGGLAGKDTQYF.